The rows below give T cell receptor beta chains drawn from one sample of a study of regulatory T cells in long-lasting Graves disease. From the multiplex PCR reads, TCRdb called clonotypes with MiXCR, one entry per CDR3 protein. The sample records approximately 540,000 distinct CDR3 sequences, about 12% being singletons. These data were likewise used in another study, on T cells in Graves' hyperthyroidism and ophthalmopathy.

Sequenced here: peripheral blood mononuclear cells (PBMCs), sampled at new diagnosis, from a patient treated with antithyroid drugs. The receptors originated from a woman aged 25 to 39 with Graves disease. Each CDR3 is given with its conserved first and last residue. Fields, in order: CDR3 length, D gene, V gene, J gene, clone size, CDR3 protein, CDR3 DNA. A D gene is named only where the DNA matches it firmly. Expanded clones get a size class; other rows say once, few or many, or leave the size out.

length: 15
D: -
V: TRBV6-5
J: TRBJ2-7
size: many
CDR3: CASSYSDSGSYEQYF
DNA: TGTGCCAGCAGTTACTCAGACAGTGGTTCCTACGAGCAGTACTTC

length: 14
D: TRBD1
V: TRBV19
J: TRBJ2-5
size: few
CDR3: CASRDRRDQETQYF
DNA: TGTGCCAGTAGGGACAGGAGAGATCAAGAGACCCAGTACTTC

length: 13
D: -
V: TRBV18
J: TRBJ1-1
size: many
CDR3: CASSQDAHTEAFF
DNA: TGTGCCAGCTCACAGGACGCCCACACTGAAGCTTTCTTT

length: 14
D: -
V: TRBV5-4
J: TRBJ1-1
size: many
CDR3: CASSLVGKNTEAFF
DNA: TGTGCCAGCAGCTTGGTTGGGAAGAACACTGAAGCTTTCTTT

length: 13
D: -
V: TRBV13
J: TRBJ2-5
size: -
CDR3: CASSLESRETQYF
DNA: TGTGCCAGCAGCTTAGAATCCCGGGAGACCCAGTACTTC

length: 13
D: -
V: TRBV29-1
J: TRBJ2-7
size: -
CDR3: CSVEVSLFYEQYF
DNA: TGCAGCGTTGAAGTAAGCCTATTCTACGAGCAGTACTTC

length: 14
D: TRBD1
V: TRBV27
J: TRBJ1-6
size: many
CDR3: CASSTTGGVSPLHF
DNA: TGTGCCAGCAGCACCACAGGGGGTGTTTCACCCCTCCACTTT

length: 14
D: -
V: TRBV11-2
J: TRBJ1-1
size: many
CDR3: CASSLASGWTEAFF
DNA: TGTGCCAGCAGCTTAGCCTCAGGGTGGACTGAAGCTTTCTTT

length: 15
D: TRBD1
V: TRBV7-2
J: TRBJ1-1
size: once
CDR3: CASGLGGTGDTEAFF
DNA: TGTGCCAGCGGCCTTGGGGGGACAGGGGACACTGAAGCTTTCTTT

length: 15
D: TRBD2
V: TRBV19
J: TRBJ2-1
size: many
CDR3: CATPRGKGGDGEQFF
DNA: TGTGCCACCCCACGAGGGAAGGGAGGGGATGGCGAGCAGTTCTTC

length: 15
D: -
V: TRBV18
J: TRBJ2-7
size: -
CDR3: CASSFLGAGGYEQYF
DNA: TGTGCCAGCTCTTTTCTCGGAGCAGGGGGGTACGAGCAGTACTTC

length: 16
D: TRBD1
V: TRBV2
J: TRBJ1-1
size: many
CDR3: CASSARRQGANTEAFF
DNA: TGTGCCAGCAGTGCGCGCAGACAGGGGGCCAACACTGAAGCTTTCTTT

length: 14
D: TRBD2
V: TRBV7-8
J: TRBJ2-2
size: -
CDR3: CASSSLAGAEELFF
DNA: TGTGCCAGCAGCTCCTTAGCGGGAGCTGAAGAGCTGTTTTTT

length: 15
D: -
V: TRBV7-8
J: TRBJ1-2
size: few
CDR3: CATFRRGAGGYGYTF
DNA: TGTGCCACTTTCCGTAGGGGGGCGGGAGGCTATGGCTACACCTTC

length: 16
D: -
V: TRBV27
J: TRBJ1-6
size: many
CDR3: CASSLYSDSPNSPLHF
DNA: TGTGCCAGCAGTTTATATTCAGACAGCCCAAATTCACCCCTCCACTTT

length: 14
D: -
V: TRBV29-1
J: TRBJ2-3
size: many
CDR3: CSVEYGSSTDTQYF
DNA: TGCAGCGTTGAATATGGTTCTAGCACAGATACGCAGTATTTT

length: 16
D: -
V: TRBV9
J: TRBJ2-3
size: -
CDR3: CASSALRDSNTDTQYF
DNA: TGTGCCAGCAGCGCCCTTCGGGACTCCAACACAGATACGCAGTATTTT

length: 16
D: -
V: TRBV9
J: TRBJ2-1
size: -
CDR3: CASSPWDHPTYNEQFF
DNA: TGTGCCAGCAGCCCTTGGGACCACCCCACCTACAATGAGCAGTTCTTC